This T cell receptor beta chain was recorded in a study of T-cell memory formation after mild COVID-19. In TCRdb, the 5' RACE reads were re-called with MiXCR into one record per CDR3 protein. Here the sample spans some 300,000 distinct CDR3 sequences, around a fifth being singletons. This clonotype showed up just a few times. This CDR3 is built from 13 residues. Germline CDR1 SGHTA, CDR2 FQGNSA. The V end was cut by 5 bases, the J end by 7 bases, with 9 bases between. This TCR came from a young man who had mild COVID-19 (a few samples of this study predate the infection). Cell type and time point are not known. The genes are TRBV7-2 and TRBJ1-6; unclear D gene. The sample consisted of PBMCs or a T cell subset sorted from them (not recorded which). The CDR3 spells CASSPNRNSPLHF. CDR3 nucleotides: TGTGCCAGCAGCCCGAACAGAAATTCACCCCTCCACTTT.